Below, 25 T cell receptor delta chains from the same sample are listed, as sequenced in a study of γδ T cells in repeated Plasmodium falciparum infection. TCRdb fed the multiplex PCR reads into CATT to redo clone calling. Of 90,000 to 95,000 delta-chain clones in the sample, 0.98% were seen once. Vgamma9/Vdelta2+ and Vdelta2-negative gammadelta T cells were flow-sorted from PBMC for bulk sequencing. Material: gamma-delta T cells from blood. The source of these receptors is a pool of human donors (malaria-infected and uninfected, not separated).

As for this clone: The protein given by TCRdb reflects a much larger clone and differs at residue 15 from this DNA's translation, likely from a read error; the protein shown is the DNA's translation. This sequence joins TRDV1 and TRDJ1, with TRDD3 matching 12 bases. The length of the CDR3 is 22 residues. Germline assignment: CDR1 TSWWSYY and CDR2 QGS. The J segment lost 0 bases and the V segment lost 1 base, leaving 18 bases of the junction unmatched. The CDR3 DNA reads TGTGCTCTTGGGGAACGGAGGGAGACTGGGGGATACCAAGGGCCGTACACCGATAAACTCATCTTT. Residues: CALGERRETGGYQGPYTDKLIF.

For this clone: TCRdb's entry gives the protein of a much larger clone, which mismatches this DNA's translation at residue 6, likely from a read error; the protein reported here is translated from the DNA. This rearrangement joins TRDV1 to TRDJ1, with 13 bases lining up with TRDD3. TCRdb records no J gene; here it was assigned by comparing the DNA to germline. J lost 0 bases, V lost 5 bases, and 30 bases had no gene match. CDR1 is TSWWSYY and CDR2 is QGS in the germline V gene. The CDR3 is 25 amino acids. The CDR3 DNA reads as TGTGCTCTTGGGAGCTTTCCGCGAGGCCTTACTGGGGGATACGCGTTTCCCCCGTACACCGATAAACTCATCTTT. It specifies CALGSFPRGLTGGYAFPPYTDKLIF.

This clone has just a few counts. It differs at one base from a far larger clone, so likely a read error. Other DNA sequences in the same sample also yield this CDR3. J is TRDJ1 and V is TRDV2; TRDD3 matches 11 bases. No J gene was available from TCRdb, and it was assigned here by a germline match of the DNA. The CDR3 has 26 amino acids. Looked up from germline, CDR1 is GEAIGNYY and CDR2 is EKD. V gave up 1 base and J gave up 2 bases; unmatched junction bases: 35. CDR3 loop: CACDTRRHSYRNKKLWGIRYTDKLIF. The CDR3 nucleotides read TGTGCCTGTGACACGAGGAGACATTCCTACCGCAACAAAAAACTATGGGGGATACGCTATACCGATAAACTCATCTTT.

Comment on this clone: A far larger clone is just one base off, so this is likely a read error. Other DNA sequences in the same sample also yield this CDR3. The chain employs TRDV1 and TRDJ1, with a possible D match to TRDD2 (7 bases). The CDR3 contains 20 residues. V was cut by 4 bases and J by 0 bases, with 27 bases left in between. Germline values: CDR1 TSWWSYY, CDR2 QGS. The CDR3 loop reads CALGASCVPTRGRDTDKLIF. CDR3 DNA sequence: TGTGCTCTTGGGGCGTCGTGTGTTCCTACGAGGGGGAGGGACACCGATAAACTCATCTTT.

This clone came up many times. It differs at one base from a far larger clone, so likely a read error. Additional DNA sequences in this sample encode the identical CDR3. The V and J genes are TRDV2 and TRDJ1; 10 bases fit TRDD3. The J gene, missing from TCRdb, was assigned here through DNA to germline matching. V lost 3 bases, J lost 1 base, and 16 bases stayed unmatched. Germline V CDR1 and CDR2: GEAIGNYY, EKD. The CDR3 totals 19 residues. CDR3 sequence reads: CACDSVLIPTGGFTDKLIF. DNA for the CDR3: TGTGCCTGTGACTCTGTTTTGATCCCTACTGGGGGATTCACCGATAAACTCATCTTT.

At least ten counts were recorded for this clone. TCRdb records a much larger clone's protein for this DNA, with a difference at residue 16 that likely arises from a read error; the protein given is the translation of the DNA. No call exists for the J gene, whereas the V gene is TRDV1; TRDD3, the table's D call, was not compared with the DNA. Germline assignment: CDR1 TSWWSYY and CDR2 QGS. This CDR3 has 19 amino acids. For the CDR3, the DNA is TGTGCTCTTGGGGAACTAGTTGGTATTGGGCGGAAACAAGCCGATAATCTCATCTTT. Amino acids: CALGELVGIGRKQADNLIF.

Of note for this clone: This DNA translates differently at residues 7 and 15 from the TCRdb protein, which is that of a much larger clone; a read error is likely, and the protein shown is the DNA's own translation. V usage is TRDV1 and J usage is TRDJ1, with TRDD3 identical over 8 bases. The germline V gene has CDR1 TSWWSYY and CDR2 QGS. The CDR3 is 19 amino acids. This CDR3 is CALGEIHGVWGTSTAKLIF. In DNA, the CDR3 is TGTGCTCTTGGGGAAATCCACGGGGTCTGGGGGACGTCCACCGCTAAACTCATCTTT.

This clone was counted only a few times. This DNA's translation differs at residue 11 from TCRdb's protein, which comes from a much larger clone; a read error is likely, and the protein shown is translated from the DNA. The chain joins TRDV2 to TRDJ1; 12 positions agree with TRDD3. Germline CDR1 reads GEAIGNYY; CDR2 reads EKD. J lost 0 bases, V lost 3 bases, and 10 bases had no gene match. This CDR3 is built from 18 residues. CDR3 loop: CACDPLTGGYYDTDKLIF. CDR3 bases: TGTGCCTGTGACCCTTTGACTGGGGGATACTATGACACCGATAAACTCATCTTT.

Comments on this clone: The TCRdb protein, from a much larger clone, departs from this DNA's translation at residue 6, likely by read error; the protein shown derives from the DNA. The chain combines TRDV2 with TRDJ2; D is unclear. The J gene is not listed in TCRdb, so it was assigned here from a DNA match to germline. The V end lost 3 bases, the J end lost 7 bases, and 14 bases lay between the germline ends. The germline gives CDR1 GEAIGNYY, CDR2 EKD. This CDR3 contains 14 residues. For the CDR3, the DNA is TGTGCCTGTGACCCACTACGGAGAAGAGCACAACTCTTCTTT. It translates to CACDPLRRRAQLFF.

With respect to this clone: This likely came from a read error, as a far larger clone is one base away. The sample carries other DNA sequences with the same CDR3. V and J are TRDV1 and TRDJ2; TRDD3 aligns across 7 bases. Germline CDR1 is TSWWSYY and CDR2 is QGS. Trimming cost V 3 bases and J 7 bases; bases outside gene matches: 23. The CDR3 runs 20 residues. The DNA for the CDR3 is TGTGCTCTTGGGGAGGTCACCATGACTGGGGATCCCGGTGGTGGAGCACAACTCTTCTTT. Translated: CALGEVTMTGDPGGGAQLFF.

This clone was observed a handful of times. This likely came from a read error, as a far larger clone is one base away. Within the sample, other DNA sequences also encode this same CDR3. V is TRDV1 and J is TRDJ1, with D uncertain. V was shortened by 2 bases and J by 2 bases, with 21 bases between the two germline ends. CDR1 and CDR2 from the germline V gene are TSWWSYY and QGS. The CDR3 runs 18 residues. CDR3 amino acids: CALGETGTVVQNTDKLIF. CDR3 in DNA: TGTGCTCTTGGGGAAACGGGAACGGTCGTACAAAATACCGATAAACTCATCTTT.

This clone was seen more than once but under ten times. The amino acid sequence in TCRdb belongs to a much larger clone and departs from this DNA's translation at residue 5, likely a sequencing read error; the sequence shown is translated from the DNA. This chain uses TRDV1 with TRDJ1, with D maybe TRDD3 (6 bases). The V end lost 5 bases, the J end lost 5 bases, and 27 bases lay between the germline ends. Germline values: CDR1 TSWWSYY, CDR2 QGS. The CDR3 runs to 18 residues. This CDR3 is CALGKRGPTIRGTDKLIF. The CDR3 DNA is TGTGCTCTTGGGAAACGAGGCCCTACTATACGGGGGACAGATAAACTCATCTTT.

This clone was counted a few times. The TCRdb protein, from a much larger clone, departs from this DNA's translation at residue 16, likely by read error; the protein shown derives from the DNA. The CDR3 region has the DNA TGTGCTCTTGGGGGGACTTTCTCCCACTGGTACTGGGGACCCAAGGGCACGGATAAACTCATCTTT. Its protein is CALGGTFSHWYWGPKGTDKLIF. This chain connects TRDV1 to TRDJ1; 7 bases match TRDD3. This CDR3 is 22 amino acids long. The J segment lost 5 bases and the V segment lost 4 bases, leaving 31 bases of the junction unmatched. Germline-derived CDR1 and CDR2 are TSWWSYY and QGS.

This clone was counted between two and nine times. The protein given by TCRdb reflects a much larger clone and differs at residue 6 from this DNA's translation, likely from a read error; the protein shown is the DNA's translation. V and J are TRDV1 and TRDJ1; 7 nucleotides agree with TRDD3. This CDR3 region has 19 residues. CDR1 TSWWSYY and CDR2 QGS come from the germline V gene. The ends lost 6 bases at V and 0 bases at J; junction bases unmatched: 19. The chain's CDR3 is CALGECQNTWGYYTDKLIF. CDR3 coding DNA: TGTGCTCTTGGAGAATGTCAAAATACCTGGGGATATTACACCGATAAACTCATCTTT.

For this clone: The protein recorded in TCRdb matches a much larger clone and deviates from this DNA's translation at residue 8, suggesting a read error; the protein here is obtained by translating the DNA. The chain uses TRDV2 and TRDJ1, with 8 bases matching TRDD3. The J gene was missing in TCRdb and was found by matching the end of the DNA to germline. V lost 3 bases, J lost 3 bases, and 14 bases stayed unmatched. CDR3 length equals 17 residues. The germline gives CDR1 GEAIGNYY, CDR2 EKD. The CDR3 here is CACDLLGASDPPDKLIF. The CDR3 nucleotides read TGTGCCTGTGACCTACTGGGGGCGTCCGATCCCCCCGATAAACTCATCTTT.

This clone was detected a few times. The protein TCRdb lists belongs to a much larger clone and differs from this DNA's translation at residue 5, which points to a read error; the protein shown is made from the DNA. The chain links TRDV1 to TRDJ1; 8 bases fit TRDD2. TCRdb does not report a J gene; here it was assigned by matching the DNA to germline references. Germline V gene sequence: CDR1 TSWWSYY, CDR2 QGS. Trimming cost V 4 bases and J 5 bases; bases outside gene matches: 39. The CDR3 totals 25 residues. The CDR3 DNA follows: TGTGCTCTTGGGGGACTCGGGCCCGCTTCCTACAGCTGGGGATTCCCCTTGTTCCTAGCGGATAAACTCATCTTT. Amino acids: CALGGLGPASYSWGFPLFLADKLIF.

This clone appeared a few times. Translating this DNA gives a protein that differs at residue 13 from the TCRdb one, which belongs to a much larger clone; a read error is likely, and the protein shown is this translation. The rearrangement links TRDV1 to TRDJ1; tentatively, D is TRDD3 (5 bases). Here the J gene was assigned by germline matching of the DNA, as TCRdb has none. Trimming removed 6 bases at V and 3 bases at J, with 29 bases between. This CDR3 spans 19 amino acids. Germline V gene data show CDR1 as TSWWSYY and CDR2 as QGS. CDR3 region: CALGVCTRAGRGVSDKLIF. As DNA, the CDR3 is TGTGCTCTTGGAGTGTGCACTAGGGCTGGTCGGGGAGTGTCCGATAAACTCATCTTT.

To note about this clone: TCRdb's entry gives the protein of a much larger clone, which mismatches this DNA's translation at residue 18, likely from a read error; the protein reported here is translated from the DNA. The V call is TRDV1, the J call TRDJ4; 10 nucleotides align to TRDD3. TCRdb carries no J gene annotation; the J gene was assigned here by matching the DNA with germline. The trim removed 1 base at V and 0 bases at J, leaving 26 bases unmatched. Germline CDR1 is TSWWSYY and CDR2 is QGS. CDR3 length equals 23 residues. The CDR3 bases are TGTGCTCTTGGGGAACGAGTAAGAAAGGGCATTGCTGGGGGATATTTCCAGCCCAGACCCCTGATCTTT. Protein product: CALGERVRKGIAGGYFQPRPLIF.

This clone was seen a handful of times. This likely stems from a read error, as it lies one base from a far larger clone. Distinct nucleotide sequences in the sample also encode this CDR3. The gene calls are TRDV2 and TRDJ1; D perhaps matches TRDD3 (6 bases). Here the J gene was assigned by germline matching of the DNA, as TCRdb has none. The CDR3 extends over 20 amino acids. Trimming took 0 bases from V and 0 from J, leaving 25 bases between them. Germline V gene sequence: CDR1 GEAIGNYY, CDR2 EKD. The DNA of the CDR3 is TGTGCCTGTGACACCGGCTCCCTACTGGGAGATCGACAATACACCGATAAACTCATCTTT. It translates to CACDTGSLLGDRQYTDKLIF.

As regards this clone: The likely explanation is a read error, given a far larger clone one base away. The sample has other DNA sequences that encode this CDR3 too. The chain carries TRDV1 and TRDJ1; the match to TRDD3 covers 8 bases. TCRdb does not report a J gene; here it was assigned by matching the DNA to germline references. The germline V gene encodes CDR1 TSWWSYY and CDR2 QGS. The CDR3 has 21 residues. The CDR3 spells CALGEQTREGVWDTHTDKLIF. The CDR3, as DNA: TGCGCTCTTGGGGAACAAACCCGGGAGGGTGTGTGGGATACGCACACCGATAAACTCATCTTT.

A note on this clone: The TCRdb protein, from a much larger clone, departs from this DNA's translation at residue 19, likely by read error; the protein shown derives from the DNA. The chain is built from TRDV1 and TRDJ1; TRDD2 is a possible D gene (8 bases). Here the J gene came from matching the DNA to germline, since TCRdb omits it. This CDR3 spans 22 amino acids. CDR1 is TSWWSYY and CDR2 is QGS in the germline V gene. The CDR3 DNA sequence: TGTGCTCTTGGGGAACCCGACGCTTCCTACAAAACTGGGGACTCTCGGGGCGATAGACTCATCTTT. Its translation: CALGEPDASYKTGDSRGDRLIF.

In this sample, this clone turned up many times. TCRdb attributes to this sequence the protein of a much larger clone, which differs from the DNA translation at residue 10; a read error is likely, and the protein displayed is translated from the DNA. CDR3: CACGKHFLMGGIRSRGCTDKLIF. Here the CDR3 DNA reads TGTGCCTGTGGCAAACACTTCCTAATGGGGGGGATACGCTCCCGGGGTTGCACCGATAAACTCATCTTT. This chain joins TRDV2 and TRDJ1; TRDD3 agrees at 10 bases. The J gene, absent from TCRdb, was called here by matching the DNA to germline. The germline gives CDR1 GEAIGNYY, CDR2 EKD. The V and J ends lost 5 bases and 1 base, in that order; junction bases with no gene match: 30. The CDR3 sequence is 23 residues long.

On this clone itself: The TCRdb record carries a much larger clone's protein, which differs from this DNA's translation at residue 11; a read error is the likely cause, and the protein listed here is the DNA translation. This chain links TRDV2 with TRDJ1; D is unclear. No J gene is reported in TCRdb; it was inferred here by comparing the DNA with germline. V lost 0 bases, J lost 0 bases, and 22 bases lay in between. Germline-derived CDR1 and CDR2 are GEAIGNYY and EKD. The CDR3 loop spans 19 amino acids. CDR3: CACDTLLQRNHSYTDKLIF. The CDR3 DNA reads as TGTGCCTGTGACACCTTACTGCAAAGGAATCACTCGTACACCGATAAACTCATCTTT.

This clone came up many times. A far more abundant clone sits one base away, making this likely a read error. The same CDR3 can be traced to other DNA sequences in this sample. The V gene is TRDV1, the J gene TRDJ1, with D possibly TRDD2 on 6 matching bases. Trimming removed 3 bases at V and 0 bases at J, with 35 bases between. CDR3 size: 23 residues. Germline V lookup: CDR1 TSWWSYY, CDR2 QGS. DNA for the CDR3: TGTGCTCTTGGGGATCACATCCCTGTAGTGCCACCGGGGGTCCTACCATACACCGATAAACTCATCTTT. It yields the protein CALGDHIPVVPPGVLPYTDKLIF.

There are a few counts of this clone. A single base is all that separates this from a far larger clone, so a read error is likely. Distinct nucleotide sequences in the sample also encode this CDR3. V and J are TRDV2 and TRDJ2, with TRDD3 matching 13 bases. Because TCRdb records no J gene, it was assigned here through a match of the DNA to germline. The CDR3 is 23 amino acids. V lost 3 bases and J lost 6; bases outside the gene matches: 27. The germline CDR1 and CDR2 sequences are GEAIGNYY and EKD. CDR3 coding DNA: TGTGCCTGTGACCGCCTACTGGGGGATACGCCTCACGGTAAACCGGTCGGCGCAGCACAACTCTTCTTT. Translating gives CACDRLLGDTPHGKPVGAAQLFF.